A selection of T cell receptor beta chains follows, all from one sample in a study of T cells in Graves' hyperthyroidism and ophthalmopathy. MiXCR, run by TCRdb on the multiplex PCR reads, gives a single entry per CDR3 protein. Of hundreds of thousands of distinct CDR3 sequences in the sample, 35% were seen once. The sequenced sample was blood. The receptor set was obtained from a middle-aged woman with Graves' hyperthyroidism. Each CDR3 is given with its conserved first and last residue. The D gene is left open where the match is weak. A clone size is listed for some rows: how often the clone was seen (once, few, many), or a class if it is expanded.

clone size: many; V gene: TRBV19; D gene: NA; J gene: TRBJ1-2; CDR3 protein: CASTPGGHYGYTF; CDR3 DNA: TGTGCCAGTACCCCCGGGGGCCACTATGGCTACACCTTC
clone size: NA; V gene: TRBV25-1; D gene: TRBD2; J gene: TRBJ2-7; CDR3 protein: CASSYSGLAGGQDEQYF; CDR3 DNA: TGTGCCAGCAGTTACTCCGGACTAGCGGGGGGTCAGGACGAGCAGTACTTC
clone size: NA; V gene: TRBV9; D gene: TRBD1; J gene: TRBJ1-1; CDR3 protein: CASSTEGQGTEAFF; CDR3 DNA: TGTGCCAGCAGCACAGAGGGACAGGGCACTGAAGCTTTCTTT
clone size: few; V gene: TRBV19; D gene: NA; J gene: TRBJ2-6; CDR3 protein: CASISDQGPYSGANVLTF; CDR3 DNA: TGTGCCAGTATATCCGATCAGGGCCCATACTCTGGGGCCAACGTCCTGACTTTC
clone size: NA; V gene: TRBV4-1; D gene: NA; J gene: TRBJ2-2; CDR3 protein: CASRGGLLNTGELFF; CDR3 DNA: TGCGCCAGCAGGGGTGGACTATTGAACACCGGGGAGCTGTTTTTT
clone size: NA; V gene: TRBV9; D gene: TRBD1; J gene: TRBJ2-2; CDR3 protein: CASSPGTDTRELFF; CDR3 DNA: TGTGCCAGCAGCCCTGGGACAGACACCAGGGAGCTGTTTTTT
clone size: NA; V gene: TRBV20-1; D gene: NA; J gene: TRBJ2-6; CDR3 protein: CSARRDRANVLTF; CDR3 DNA: TGCAGTGCTAGAAGAGACAGGGCCAACGTCCTGACTTTC
clone size: NA; V gene: TRBV29-1; D gene: NA; J gene: TRBJ1-2; CDR3 protein: CSVENVNDGYTF; CDR3 DNA: TGCAGCGTTGAAAACGTCAATGATGGCTACACCTTC
clone size: few; V gene: TRBV12-3/TRBV12-4; D gene: NA; J gene: TRBJ1-1; CDR3 protein: CASRDVEVWAEAFF; CDR3 DNA: TGTGCCAGCAGAGACGTGGAAGTATGGGCTGAAGCTTTCTTT
clone size: NA; V gene: TRBV14; D gene: NA; J gene: TRBJ1-1; CDR3 protein: CASRQPGGPHTEAFF; CDR3 DNA: TGTGCCAGCAGACAACCGGGAGGGCCCCACACTGAAGCTTTCTTT
clone size: NA; V gene: TRBV20-1; D gene: NA; J gene: TRBJ2-5; CDR3 protein: CSANLKTQYF; CDR3 DNA: TGCAGTGCTAACCTGAAGACCCAGTACTTC
clone size: many; V gene: TRBV7-8; D gene: TRBD1; J gene: TRBJ1-5; CDR3 protein: CASSSINRGDNQPQHF; CDR3 DNA: TGTGCCAGCAGCTCAATTAACAGGGGAGACAATCAGCCCCAGCATTTT
clone size: few; V gene: TRBV12-3/TRBV12-4; D gene: NA; J gene: TRBJ1-3; CDR3 protein: CASSRLRGTGNTIYF; CDR3 DNA: TGTGCCAGCAGCCGCCTTAGGGGAACTGGAAACACCATATATTTT
clone size: NA; V gene: TRBV7-9; D gene: NA; J gene: TRBJ1-5; CDR3 protein: CASSSQGFHHQPQHF; CDR3 DNA: TGTGCCAGCAGCTCTCAGGGGTTTCATCATCAGCCCCAGCATTTT
clone size: many; V gene: TRBV29-1; D gene: NA; J gene: TRBJ2-7; CDR3 protein: CSVQTPRQYF; CDR3 DNA: TGCAGCGTTCAGACTCCTCGGCAGTACTTC
clone size: many; V gene: TRBV29-1; D gene: NA; J gene: TRBJ1-1; CDR3 protein: CSVESGYLNTEAFF; CDR3 DNA: TGCAGCGTTGAATCGGGCTACTTGAACACTGAAGCTTTCTTT
clone size: NA; V gene: TRBV20-1; D gene: NA; J gene: TRBJ2-2; CDR3 protein: CSARDSGAGDTGELFF; CDR3 DNA: TGCAGTGCTAGAGATTCGGGGGCGGGGGACACCGGGGAGCTGTTTTTT
clone size: NA; V gene: TRBV29-1; D gene: TRBD1; J gene: TRBJ2-5; CDR3 protein: CSATGGAGETQYF; CDR3 DNA: TGCAGCGCCACAGGGGGCGCGGGGGAGACCCAGTACTTC
clone size: NA; V gene: TRBV29-1; D gene: TRBD1; J gene: TRBJ2-1; CDR3 protein: CSVEGTGGFEQFF; CDR3 DNA: TGCAGCGTTGAAGGGACAGGGGGATTTGAGCAGTTCTTC
clone size: NA; V gene: TRBV9; D gene: NA; J gene: TRBJ2-5; CDR3 protein: CASSPLPPGRRETQYF; CDR3 DNA: TGTGCCAGCAGCCCCCTCCCCCCGGGGAGGAGGGAGACCCAGTACTTC
clone size: many; V gene: TRBV29-1; D gene: NA; J gene: TRBJ1-4; CDR3 protein: CSVDGQGVLFF; CDR3 DNA: TGCAGCGTTGACGGCCAGGGAGTATTGTTTTTT
clone size: few; V gene: TRBV7-2; D gene: NA; J gene: TRBJ2-7; CDR3 protein: CASSLAVSGTYEQYF; CDR3 DNA: TGTGCCAGCAGCTTGGCGGTCTCCGGTACCTACGAGCAGTACTTC
clone size: many; V gene: TRBV7-9; D gene: NA; J gene: TRBJ2-7; CDR3 protein: CASGVHGREQYF; CDR3 DNA: TGTGCCAGCGGCGTACACGGGCGGGAGCAGTACTTC
clone size: NA; V gene: TRBV6-2/TRBV6-3; D gene: NA; J gene: TRBJ1-2; CDR3 protein: CASSLILTSTHGYTF; CDR3 DNA: TGTGCCAGCAGTTTAATCTTAACGAGTACCCATGGCTACACCTTC
clone size: few; V gene: TRBV7-3; D gene: TRBD2; J gene: TRBJ2-2; CDR3 protein: CASERTSGGKGELFF; CDR3 DNA: TGTGCCAGCGAAAGGACTAGCGGAGGGAAGGGGGAGCTGTTTTTT
clone size: many; V gene: TRBV5-6; D gene: NA; J gene: TRBJ2-5; CDR3 protein: CASTRGTETQYF; CDR3 DNA: TGTGCCAGCACGCGGGGCACGGAGACCCAGTACTTC
clone size: NA; V gene: TRBV7-2; D gene: NA; J gene: TRBJ2-7; CDR3 protein: CASSMGPGTRVEQYF; CDR3 DNA: TGTGCCAGCAGCATGGGTCCTGGGACCCGCGTCGAGCAGTACTTC
clone size: many; V gene: TRBV11-2; D gene: NA; J gene: TRBJ1-5; CDR3 protein: CASSLGVYQPQHF; CDR3 DNA: TGTGCCAGCAGCTTAGGGGTGTATCAGCCCCAGCATTTT
clone size: NA; V gene: TRBV12-3/TRBV12-4; D gene: NA; J gene: TRBJ1-1; CDR3 protein: CASSLGANTEAYF; CDR3 DNA: TGTGCCAGCAGTTTGGGGGCAAACACTGAAGCTTACTTT
clone size: NA; V gene: TRBV6-5; D gene: NA; J gene: TRBJ2-7; CDR3 protein: CASSYPSLYEQYF; CDR3 DNA: TGTGCCAGCAGTTACCCGTCCCTTTACGAGCAGTACTTC
clone size: NA; V gene: TRBV7-9; D gene: NA; J gene: TRBJ2-7; CDR3 protein: CASSYGQGLAFDEQYF; CDR3 DNA: TGTGCCAGCAGCTACGGACAGGGACTAGCTTTCGACGAGCAGTACTTC
clone size: once; V gene: TRBV6-5; D gene: NA; J gene: TRBJ1-2; CDR3 protein: CASRELQDFNYGYTF; CDR3 DNA: TGTGCCAGCAGAGAACTACAGGATTTTAACTATGGCTACACCTTC